The clone carrying this T cell receptor (beta chain) was found once. The treatment: about 20 received Ad26.COV2.S at low or high dose, single or two shots; 5 received placebo; per-sample allocation not given. Sample collection was performed on day 63 after the first vaccine or placebo injection. Sequencing was performed with immunoSEQ multiplex PCR; in TCRdb, only in-frame clones are kept and a portion is missing. The repertoire holds 350,000 to 500,000 clones, 80% to 95% seen once, with about 4.5% in the top ten. Germline V gene data show CDR1 as MNHEY and CDR2 as SMNVEV (reference sequence). CDR3 length equals 12 residues. V was shortened by 0 bases and J by 9 bases, with 6 bases between the two germline ends. This sample is drawn from a study of Ad26.COV2.S vaccination and SARS-CoV-2 variants.

This chain joins TRBV27 and TRBJ2-1; no definite D call. The material was peripheral blood, obtained in a trial of Ad26.COV2.S vaccine versus placebo. The sequence was collected from a person between 18 and 65 years old who received the Ad26.COV2.S COVID-19 vaccine or a placebo. In DNA form, the CDR3 reads TGTGCCAGCAGTTTATCGGGGTCTGAGCAGTTCTTC. Amino acid sequence: CASSLSGSEQFF.